Below, 5 T cell receptor beta chains from the same sample are listed, as sequenced in a study of blood T cell repertoires in COVID-19. Clones were sequenced by immunoSEQ multiplex PCR, and TCRdb holds only the in-frame ones, with some missing. In the table there are fewer than 350,000 clones, approximately 86% of which are singletons. Material for sequencing was peripheral blood. Every receptor here comes from a man aged 25-45 years with COVID-19, enrolled during active disease.

This rearrangement joins TRBV6-5 to TRBJ2-1; tentatively, D is TRBD2 (7 bases). Germline-derived CDR1 and CDR2 are MNHEY and SVGAGI. V was cut by 6 bases and J by 4 bases, with 16 bases left in between. The CDR3 has 15 amino acids. Here the CDR3 DNA reads TGTGCCAGCAGGTTGGGGGGGCCATTGTACAATGAGCAGTTCTTC. The encoded protein is CASRLGGPLYNEQFF.

This chain connects TRBV7-9 to TRBJ1-2; D unclear. The germline gives CDR1 SEHNR, CDR2 FQNEAQ (reference sequence). This CDR3 comprises 16 residues. The V and J ends lost 1 base and 3 bases respectively, with 15 bases between them. The CDR3 spells CASSLGPGSGYYGYTF. CDR3 in DNA: TGTGCCAGCAGCTTAGGCCCTGGGAGCGGATACTATGGCTACACCTTC.

The chain uses TRBV28 and TRBJ1-1; D uncertain. The CDR3 loop spans 10 amino acids. Germline-derived CDR1 and CDR2 are MDHEN and SYDVKM. Trimming cost V 8 bases and J 1 base, with 2 bases left between them. CDR3 in DNA: TGTGCCAGCCAGAACACTGAAGCTTTCTTT. Protein sequence: CASQNTEAFF.

The V and J genes are TRBV4-2 and TRBJ2-1, with 8 bases aligning to TRBD2. Germline CDR1 and CDR2: LGHNA and YNFKEQ. Losses at the gene ends were 11 bases for V and 7 bases for J; bases not matched to a gene: 13. The CDR3 is made up of 14 amino acids. The CDR3 coding sequence is TGTGCCGTCTCTAAGCAGGTAGCGGGAAATGAGCAGTTCTTC. Protein sequence: CAVSKQVAGNEQFF.

The chain joins TRBV2 to TRBJ2-7; D uncertain. This CDR3 is 15 amino acids long. V was clipped by 2 bases and J by 3 bases, with 14 bases between them. Germline values: CDR1 SNHLY, CDR2 FYNNEI. The CDR3 is CASSENERTYYEQYF. Written as DNA, the CDR3 is TGTGCCAGCAGTGAAAACGAGAGAACTTACTACGAGCAGTACTTC.